What follows are 5 T cell receptor beta chains derived from one specimen sequenced in a study of siplizumab effects on memory and regulatory T cells. Clones were sequenced by immunoSEQ multiplex PCR, and TCRdb holds only the in-frame ones, with some missing. The table has about 110,000 clones, 93% seen once; the top ten hold around 0.32%. Sequencing was done on a sample of CD4+ T cells sorted from blood. The receptors derive from a human donor in good health.

The rearrangement links TRBV19 to TRBJ1-5; D is unresolved. Looked up from germline, CDR1 is LNHDA and CDR2 is SQIVND (reference sequence). This CDR3 region has 12 residues. V lost 8 bases and J 3 bases, leaving 8 bases between the germline ends. The DNA for the CDR3 is TGTGCCAGTCTTACCCACAATCAGCCCCAGCATTTT. As protein: CASLTHNQPQHF. Full variable domain (missing parts from reference TRBV19 and TRBJ1-5): DGGITQSPKYLFRKEGQNVTLSCEQNLNHDAMYWYRQDPGQGLRLIYYSQIVNDFQKGDIAEGYSVSREKKESFPLTVTSAQKNPTAFYLCASLTHNQPQHFGDGTRLSIL.

This clone was seen once. The chain combines TRBV5-4 with TRBJ2-7; perhaps TRBD2 as D (5 bases). The CDR3 spans 13 residues. V lost 4 bases, J lost 1 base, and 9 bases lay in between. CDR1 and CDR2 (germline): SGHNT, YYREEE (reference sequence). CDR3 protein: CASSRSGSYEQYF. The CDR3 DNA reads as TGTGCCAGCAGCCGCTCGGGGTCCTACGAGCAGTACTTC. The entire variable domain, with the rest obtained from reference TRBV5-4 and TRBJ2-7, is as follows: ETGVTQSPTHLIKTRGQQVTLRCSSQSGHNTVSWYQQALGQGPQFIFQYYREEENGRGNFPPRFSGLQFPNYSSELNVNALELDDSALYLCASSRSGSYEQYFGPGTRLTVT.

The chain employs TRBV7-9 and TRBJ1-2, with D unresolved. Germline V CDR1 and CDR2: SEHNR, FQNEAQ (reference sequence). V shed 2 bases and J shed 3 bases, with 4 bases lying between them. The CDR3 totals 12 residues. This CDR3 reads CASSLTDYGYTF. Written as DNA, the CDR3 is TGTGCCAGCAGCTTAACTGACTATGGCTACACCTTC.

J is TRBJ1-1 and V is TRBV6-5, with TRBD1 matching 9 bases. V lost 7 bases, J lost 5 bases, and 8 bases stayed unmatched. The CDR3 has 14 residues. The germline CDR1 and CDR2 sequences are MNHEY and SVGAGI. The DNA for the CDR3 is TGTGCCAGCAATGATAGACAGGGGGATACTGAAGCTTTCTTT. This sequence encodes CASNDRQGDTEAFF.

The chain couples TRBV19 to TRBJ1-1, with D perhaps TRBD1 (6 bases). The CDR3 consists of 13 residues. Between the trimmed V and J ends, which lost 7 bases and 0 bases, there was a span of 9 bases. Germline V gives CDR1 LNHDA, CDR2 SQIVND (reference sequence). This chain's CDR3 is CASNQGMNTEAFF. The CDR3, as DNA: TGTGCCAGTAACCAGGGGATGAACACTGAAGCTTTCTTT.